The next 21 T cell receptor beta chains were all read from a single sample in a study of OX40 agonist ivuxolimab in advanced cancers. Using immunoSEQ multiplex PCR, the repertoire was profiled, and TCRdb retains in-frame clones only, with some absent. The data contain 10,000 or so clones, around 80% of them seen just once; the ten biggest clones take up 14%. The sample in question was CD4+ or CD8+ T cells sorted from blood, obtained in a trial of the OX40 agonist ivuxolimab. These TCRs come from an adult with an advanced solid tumor such as melanoma, head and neck, liver or kidney cancer.

J is TRBJ1-3 and V is TRBV6-5; 8 nucleotides agree with TRBD1. Trimming took 5 bases from V and 6 from J; bases not matched to a gene: 9. Germline V lookup: CDR1 MNHEY, CDR2 SVGAGI. This CDR3 is 15 amino acids long. The CDR3 DNA reads TGTGCCAGCAGTGCCTCTCTGACAGGGGTAAACACCATATATTTT. Translation gives CASSASLTGVNTIYF.

The genes are TRBV6-1 and TRBJ2-7; 7 bases fit TRBD1. Germline trimming cut 6 bases from V and 3 bases from J; bases unmatched to any gene: 8. Germline V gene lookup returns CDR1 MNHNS and CDR2 SASEGT. This CDR3 spans 14 amino acids. This CDR3 is CASSPGTENYEQYF. DNA of the CDR3: TGTGCCAGCAGCCCCGGGACAGAAAACTACGAGCAGTACTTC.

The rearrangement links TRBV9 to TRBJ2-7; 8 positions agree with TRBD2. CDR3 size: 16 residues. Trimming at V came to 0 bases and at J to 0 bases, leaving 5 bases not matched to a gene. In germline, CDR1 is SGDLS, CDR2 YYNGEE. In DNA, the CDR3 is TGTGCCAGCAGCGTAGAAGGGGGGACTAGCTCCTACGAGCAGTACTTC. Amino acid sequence: CASSVEGGTSSYEQYF.

The chain has TRBV5-1 and TRBJ2-3; D perhaps matches TRBD2 (5 bases). The germline V and J ends were trimmed by 1 base and 6 bases, with 18 bases remaining between them. The germline V gene has CDR1 SGHRS and CDR2 YFSETQ. The CDR3 is 16 residues long. The DNA for the CDR3 is TGCGCCAGCAGCTTGAGTAGCGTTGGCATTAATGATACGCAGTATTTT. Its protein is CASSLSSVGINDTQYF.

The chain is built from TRBV4-1 and TRBJ2-7; D possibly matches TRBD1 or TRBD2 (5 bases each). CDR1 and CDR2 (germline): MGHRA, YSYEKL. The CDR3 is 15 residues long. Trimming removed 0 bases at V and 7 bases at J, with 16 bases between. The DNA for the CDR3 is TGCGCCAGCAGCCAAGAGTGGGGGAGCTCCCTGGAGCAGTACTTC. This gives the protein CASSQEWGSSLEQYF.

This clone was seen a few times. This chain links TRBV5-6 with TRBJ2-7; TRBD2 matches at 7 bases. The J segment lost 3 bases and the V segment lost 3 bases, leaving 12 bases of the junction unmatched. CDR3 length: 16 amino acids. CDR1 and CDR2 from the germline V gene are SGHDT and YYEEEE. CDR3 protein: CASSSTAGDGGYEQYF. DNA for the CDR3: TGTGCCAGCAGCTCCACCGCGGGGGACGGAGGCTACGAGCAGTACTTC.

The genes are TRBV7-6 and TRBJ2-1; maybe TRBD1 (6 bases). The ends were cut back, 2 bases at V and 7 bases at J, with 12 bases in the middle. Looked up from germline, CDR1 is SGHVS and CDR2 is FNYEAQ. The CDR3 length is 14 residues. The CDR3 DNA reads as TGTGCCAGCAGCTTATGGGGACAAAGTAATGAGCAGTTCTTC. This translates into CASSLWGQSNEQFF.

This chain joins TRBV7-9 and TRBJ2-5; maybe TRBD1 (6 bases). CDR1 SEHNR and CDR2 FQNEAQ come from the germline V gene (reference sequence). The CDR3 length is 14 residues. Trimming took 5 bases from V and 5 from J, leaving 15 bases between them. The DNA of the CDR3 is TGTGCCAGCAGCCCGCGACAGGATTCGGAGACCCAGTACTTC. The encoded protein is CASSPRQDSETQYF.

The J gene is TRBJ2-1, the V gene TRBV7-2; the D gene is possibly TRBD1 (6 bases). This CDR3 has 16 residues. Germline lookup yields CDR1 SGHTA and CDR2 FQGNSA. Trimming cost V 1 base and J 6 bases, with 16 bases left between them. The CDR3 loop is CASSLETRGRGNEQFF. The CDR3 DNA sequence: TGTGCCAGCAGCTTAGAAACTCGTGGCAGGGGCAATGAGCAGTTCTTC. The variable domain in full, completed from reference TRBV7-2 and TRBJ2-1, reads GAGVSQSPSNKVTEKGKDVELRCDPISGHTALYWYRQSLGQGLEFLIYFQGNSAPDKSGLPSDRFSAERTGGSVSTLTIQRTQQEDSAVYLCASSLETRGRGNEQFFGPGTRLTVL.

The rearrangement joins TRBV11-3 to TRBJ2-7; D ambiguous. Germline CDR1 reads SGHNT; CDR2 reads YENEEA. The CDR3 is 12 residues long. V shed 5 bases and J shed 5 bases, with 10 bases lying between them. This CDR3 is CASSLVHDEQYF. The CDR3 region has the DNA TGTGCCAGCAGCCTAGTTCACGACGAGCAGTACTTC.

The V gene is TRBV9, the J gene TRBJ2-7; D is perhaps TRBD1 (6 bases). The CDR3 loop spans 16 amino acids. Trimming left V 4 bases short and J 2 bases short, with 19 bases between. Per germline, CDR1 SGDLS and CDR2 YYNGEE. As DNA, the CDR3 is TGTGCCAGCAGCTACCACCCCGGGACATCGACCTACGAGCAGTACTTC. It encodes CASSYHPGTSTYEQYF.

This clone was observed a handful of times. V gene TRBV29-1 combines with J gene TRBJ1-2; perhaps TRBD1 as D (6 bases). The CDR3 consists of 13 residues. Looked up from germline, CDR1 is SQVTM and CDR2 is ANQGSEA. V shed 3 bases and J shed 2 bases, with 10 bases lying between them. This CDR3 reads CSVEGASNYGYTF. The CDR3 DNA reads as TGCAGCGTTGAGGGGGCGTCAAACTATGGCTACACCTTC.

This chain joins TRBV4-2 and TRBJ1-1; weak D call: TRBD1 (5 bases). Trimming left V 0 bases short and J 4 bases short, with 15 bases between. The germline V gene has CDR1 LGHNA and CDR2 YNFKEQ. The CDR3 is made up of 16 amino acids. The CDR3 DNA reads as TGTGCCAGCAGCCAAGACGCAAGGGGCTGGGGCACTGAAGCTTTCTTT. Translating it yields CASSQDARGWGTEAFF.

This chain joins TRBV7-3 and TRBJ1-1; D uncertain. The germline V gene encodes CDR1 SGHTA and CDR2 FQGTGA. Trimming removed 7 bases from V and 0 bases from J, with 21 bases in between. The CDR3 consists of 17 residues. The CDR3 nucleotides read TGTGCCAGCACCCGTAGTGGACGCGGGCCGCTGAACACTGAAGCTTTCTTT. The encoded protein is CASTRSGRGPLNTEAFF.

The chain has TRBV11-1 and TRBJ2-1; no firm D call. CDR1 and CDR2 (germline): SGHAT, FQDESV (reference sequence). V lost 1 base to trimming and J lost 0 bases, with 10 bases between them. The CDR3 extends over 16 amino acids. The DNA for the CDR3 is TGTGCCAGCAGCTTAGAGGGTTACCACTCCTACAATGAGCAGTTCTTC. Its translation is CASSLEGYHSYNEQFF.

The rearrangement uses TRBV5-1 and TRBJ2-7; 8 nucleotides line up with TRBD1. The CDR3 is 13 amino acids. The V and J ends lost 4 bases and 3 bases, in that order; junction bases with no gene match: 3. The germline V gene encodes CDR1 SGHRS and CDR2 YFSETQ. The CDR3 here is CASSGTGGYEQYF. As DNA, the CDR3 is TGCGCCAGCAGCGGGACAGGAGGCTACGAGCAGTACTTC.

The chain recombines TRBV4-1 with TRBJ2-3, with D possibly TRBD2 on 5 matching bases. The CDR3 runs to 17 residues. The germline V and J ends were trimmed by 3 bases and 3 bases, with 19 bases remaining between them. Germline V CDR1 and CDR2: MGHRA, YSYEKL. CDR3 amino acids: CASSQVEFLRETDTQYF. The CDR3 region has the DNA TGCGCCAGCAGCCAGGTGGAGTTTTTGAGGGAGACAGATACGCAGTATTTT.

This clone was counted a few times. J is TRBJ1-5 and V is TRBV4-1, with 8 bases matching TRBD1. The CDR3 covers 15 residues. Germline CDR1 and CDR2: MGHRA and YSYEKL. V dropped 4 bases and J dropped 3; count of bases not matched to a gene: 5. The CDR3 DNA is TGCGCCAGCAGCCTGACAGGGGTAGCCAATCAGCCCCAGCATTTT. This encodes CASSLTGVANQPQHF.

J is TRBJ1-1 and V is TRBV30; D not certain. The CDR3 has 14 residues. V lost 2 bases to trimming and J lost 0 bases, with 10 bases between them. The V gene's germline CDR1 is GTSNPN and CDR2 SVGIG (reference sequence). The CDR3 sequence: CAWSWTGMNTEAFF. The DNA of the CDR3 is TGTGCCTGGAGTTGGACGGGGATGAACACTGAAGCTTTCTTT.

This clone has a handful of counts. The chain links TRBV11-2 to TRBJ1-1, with TRBD1 matching 7 bases. The CDR3 loop spans 15 amino acids. Germline V gene sequence: CDR1 SGHAT, CDR2 FQNNGV. The V segment lost 5 bases and the J segment 0 bases; nucleotides outside the gene matches: 6. CDR3 in DNA: TGTGCCAGCAGCCCACGACAGGGATTGAACACTGAAGCTTTCTTT. It encodes CASSPRQGLNTEAFF.

J is TRBJ2-5 and V is TRBV2; 8 bases map to TRBD1. This CDR3 is built from 15 residues. V gave up 8 bases and J gave up 2 bases; unmatched junction bases: 10. Germline V lookup: CDR1 SNHLY, CDR2 FYNNEI. The CDR3 DNA sequence: TGTGCCAGCCAAATAGGACAGGGAATACAAGAGACCCAGTACTTC. This codes for CASQIGQGIQETQYF. The entire variable domain, with the rest obtained from reference TRBV2 and TRBJ2-5, is as follows: EPEVTQTPSHQVTQMGQEVILRCVPISNHLYFYWYRQILGQKVEFLVSFYNNEISEKSEIFDDQFSVERPDGSNFTLKIRSTKLEDSAMYFCASQIGQGIQETQYFGPGTRLLVL.